The entry below gives a single T cell receptor (beta chain) sequence along with its context. Clones were read by immunoSEQ multiplex PCR, and TCRdb kept only the in-frame ones, dropping some. The sample holds fewer than 150,000 clones; approximately 96% are singletons and the top ten take roughly 0.45%. This sample is drawn from a study of T cell changes during pregnancy in multiple sclerosis. V lost 5 bases to trimming and J lost 2 bases, with 12 bases between them. In germline, CDR1 is SGHAT, CDR2 FQNNGV. CDR3 length equals 14 residues. The receptor was isolated from a female donor with multiple sclerosis, enrolled in a pregnancy study. The sample in question was peripheral blood, obtained after pregnancy. This chain uses TRBV11-2 with TRBJ1-2; tentative D call: TRBD1 (5 bases). This CDR3 reads CASSSQGRNYGYTF. The CDR3, as DNA: TGTGCCAGCAGCAGTCAGGGTCGGAACTATGGCTACACCTTC. Combining the CDR3 with reference TRBV11-2 and TRBJ1-2 gives the whole variable domain EAGVAQSPRYKIIEKRQSVAFWCNPISGHATLYWYQQILGQGPKLLIQFQNNGVVDDSQLPKDRFSAERLKGVDSTLKIQPAKLEDSAVYLCASSSQGRNYGYTFGSGTRLTVV.